Included here is one TCR beta chain sequence, with context. The record originates from a study of blood T cell repertoires in COVID-19. For the study at large: COVID-19 samples, acute and convalescent, were from the United States, Italy and Spain.

This CDR3 has 16 amino acids. Germline V gives CDR1 SGHTA, CDR2 FQGNSA. V was cut by 6 bases and J by 4 bases, with 20 bases left in between. Source study methods: Amplification of reference gene primers provided the estimated nucleated cell counts. Only in-frame clones appear in the TCRdb table, and some are missing; sequencing was by immunoSEQ multiplex PCR. V, J and clone size derive from that table, while D and trimming were established from the DNA sequence. This table holds 250,000 to 400,000 clones, 85% to 90% found once. Seattle patients were enrolled while actively infected and followed longitudinally.

This clonotype originated in a woman in her twenties or thirties with COVID-19, enrolled during active disease. The source material was peripheral blood. The chain couples TRBV7-2 to TRBJ2-3; D may be TRBD2 (6 bases). CDR3 protein: CASRPDSGNSADTQYF. For the CDR3, the DNA is TGTGCCAGCAGACCCGATAGCGGCAACTCTGCAGATACGCAGTATTTT.